A single sample gave rise to the 5 T cell receptor beta chains below, sequenced in a study of long-term antiretroviral therapy in people with HIV. immunoSEQ v3.0 was run at survey level. Produced via immunoSEQ multiplex PCR; TCRdb's table is partial and in-frame only. This table has about 31,000 clones, 70% to 80% appearing once. Material: unsorted PBMCs, obtained 1.9 years after starting antiretroviral therapy. These receptors all come from a man aged 18 to 30 with HIV.

The genes are TRBV10-3 and TRBJ1-1; 7 nucleotides align to TRBD1. From germline, CDR1 is ENHRY and CDR2 SYGVKD. CDR3 length equals 13 residues. V dropped 10 bases and J dropped 3; count of bases not matched to a gene: 8. As DNA, the CDR3 is TGTGCCACAAACAGGGGCTGGTACACTGAAGCTTTCTTT. It translates to CATNRGWYTEAFF.

The chain employs TRBV7-9 and TRBJ2-3; D may correspond to TRBD1 or TRBD2 (6 bases each). The germline V gene has CDR1 SEHNR and CDR2 FQNEAQ (reference sequence). V was pared by 5 bases and J by 1 base, with 13 bases between. The CDR3 loop spans 15 amino acids. The CDR3 here is CASSGRRGGTDTQYF. The CDR3 nucleotides are TGTGCCAGCAGCGGCCGAAGGGGGGGCACAGATACGCAGTATTTT. Full variable domain (outside the CDR3, taken from reference TRBV7-9 and TRBJ2-3): DTGVSQNPRHKITKRGQNVTFRCDPISEHNRLYWYRQTLGQGPEFLTYFQNEAQLEKSRLLSDRFSAERPKGSFSTLEIQRTEQGDSAMYLCASSGRRGGTDTQYFGPGTRLTVL.

As to this clone: Mismatch with germline at one junction end may stem from a read error. The V gene is TRBV7-7, the J gene TRBJ2-5, with D perhaps given as TRBD1 or TRBD2 (6 bases each). The CDR3 contains 15 residues. CDR1 SSHAT and CDR2 FNYEAQ come from the germline V gene (reference sequence). The CDR3 region is CASSEGGTSKETQYF. CDR3 in DNA: TGTGCTAGCAGTGAGGGGGGCACATCGAAAGAGACCCAGTACTTC.

In this sample, this clone turned up a few times. The CDR3 DNA sequence: TGTGCCAGCAGCTGGGAGGGACAGGGGGATTCCTACAATGAGCAGTTCTTC. This codes for CASSWEGQGDSYNEQFF. The chain has TRBV7-8 and TRBJ2-1, with 11 positions matching TRBD1. The CDR3 extends over 17 amino acids. V shed 4 bases, J shed 1 base, and the junction held 6 bases outside the gene matches. In germline, CDR1 is SGHVS, CDR2 FQNEAQ.

The chain couples TRBV5-1 to TRBJ2-3, with TRBD1 as a possible D gene (6 bases). V lost 1 base to trimming and J lost 5 bases, with 14 bases between them. Germline-derived CDR1 and CDR2 are SGHRS and YFSETQ. CDR3 size: 15 residues. The chain's CDR3 is CASSLNLGAIDTQYF. The CDR3 nucleotides are TGCGCCAGCAGCTTGAACCTGGGGGCCATAGATACGCAGTATTTT.